One sample yielded the 9 T cell receptor beta chains listed below, sequenced in a study of beta chain features in type 1 diabetes. Study results and caveats: Shortening that was moderate but significant affected the TCRB CDR3s of Type 1 diabetes patients in all four CD4+ subsets.

Expressed TCRB transcripts got sequenced, as all isolated RNA was reverse transcribed. Here immunoSEQ multiplex PCR was the method, and the copy in TCRdb shows in-frame clones only, minus some. The sample lists some 140,000 clones; around 10% were seen once. Their antigens remain unidentified. The specimen sequenced was central memory CD4+ T cells from blood. The source of these receptors is a man aged 30 to 45 with type 1 diabetes.

J is TRBJ1-6 and V is TRBV5-1; D perhaps matches TRBD1 (5 bases). Per germline, CDR1 SGHRS and CDR2 YFSETQ. The V end was cut by 0 bases, the J end by 6 bases, with 7 bases between. This CDR3 has 14 amino acids. The CDR3 nucleotides are TGCGCCAGCAGCTTGGGACAGACTAATTCACCCCTCCACTTT. This sequence encodes CASSLGQTNSPLHF.

This rearrangement joins TRBV11-2 to TRBJ2-5, with D perhaps TRBD2 (5 bases). Per the germline V gene, CDR1 is SGHAT and CDR2 is FQNNGV. V dropped 7 bases and J dropped 0 bases, with 15 bases sitting between them. The CDR3 loop spans 15 amino acids. This CDR3 is CASTPGVQYQETQYF. Here the CDR3 DNA reads TGTGCCAGCACTCCCGGGGTCCAGTACCAAGAGACCCAGTACTTC.

This clone was picked up a small number of times. The chain has TRBV7-3 and TRBJ1-6, with D maybe TRBD1 (6 bases). Germline lookup yields CDR1 SGHTA and CDR2 FQGTGA. V lost 0 bases to trimming and J lost 8 bases, with 11 bases between them. CDR3 length: 15 residues. This chain's CDR3 is CASSLTGARDSPLHF. The CDR3 bases are TGTGCCAGCAGCTTAACGGGGGCGAGGGATTCACCCCTCCACTTT. The full variable domain, its missing parts supplied by reference TRBV7-3 and TRBJ1-6, is GAGVSQTPSNKVTEKGKYVELRCDPISGHTALYWYRQSLGQGPEFLIYFQGTGAADDSGLPNDRFFAVRPEGSVSTLKIQRTERGDSAVYLCASSLTGARDSPLHFGNGTRLTVT.

This clone has more than one count but fewer than ten. CDR3 amino acids: CASGEIHNSPLHF. The CDR3 DNA sequence: TGTGCCAGCGGGGAGATCCATAATTCACCCCTCCACTTT. The chain joins TRBV2 to TRBJ1-6; D is ambiguous. Trimming took 8 bases from V and 5 from J, leaving 10 bases between them. The CDR3 consists of 13 residues. From germline, CDR1 is SNHLY and CDR2 FYNNEI.

This clone was recorded a few times. The gene calls are TRBV10-3 and TRBJ2-3; TRBD1 agrees at 7 bases. Trimming removed 10 bases from V and 0 bases from J; junction bases left unmatched: 10. CDR1 is ENHRY, CDR2 SYGVKD, per germline. The CDR3 runs 15 residues. The DNA of the CDR3 is TGTGCCACGGTCACAGGGGAAACTAGCACAGATACGCAGTATTTT. It codes for CATVTGETSTDTQYF.

For the CDR3, the DNA is TGTGCCAGCAGTCCAACAGATACGCAGTATTTT. This translates into CASSPTDTQYF. The chain joins TRBV6-6 to TRBJ2-3; D gene unclear. Germline loops: CDR1 MNHNY, CDR2 SVGAGI (reference sequence). V lost 5 bases, J lost 3 bases, and 3 bases lay in between. The CDR3 totals 11 residues.

CDR3 nucleotide sequence: TGTGCCAGCAGTTACTCTTACTCTGGGGCCAACGTCCTGACTTTC. Its protein product is CASSYSYSGANVLTF. V gene TRBV6-5 combines with J gene TRBJ2-6; D gene ambiguous. From germline, CDR1 is MNHEY and CDR2 SVGAGI. This CDR3 contains 15 residues. With 0 bases removed from V and 0 bases from J, the gap between germline ends came to 3 bases.

The sample holds a few counts of this clone. J is TRBJ2-4 and V is TRBV30; a weak D match, TRBD2 (6 bases). V lost 2 bases to trimming and J lost 5 bases, with 13 bases between them. Per germline, CDR1 GTSNPN and CDR2 SVGIG (reference sequence). The CDR3 has 14 amino acids. CDR3 DNA sequence: TGTGCCTGGAGTTTAACCGGAGGGCAAAACATTCAGTACTTC. Translated, it gives CAWSLTGGQNIQYF.

This clone was detected only a few times. V and J are TRBV11-2 and TRBJ2-3; D remains unclear. The germline CDR1 and CDR2 sequences are SGHAT and FQNNGV. Trimming stripped 1 base from V and 4 bases from J, with 12 bases between. The CDR3 runs to 15 residues. CDR3: CASSLVSHRADTQYF. DNA of the CDR3: TGTGCCAGCAGCTTAGTATCCCATCGGGCAGATACGCAGTATTTT.